The 5 T cell receptor beta chains given below trace back to one sample, sequenced in a study of beta chain features in type 1 diabetes. Isolated RNA was reverse transcribed in full, so expressed TCRB transcripts were sequenced. Only in-frame clones appear in the TCRdb table, and some are missing; sequencing was by immunoSEQ multiplex PCR. The sample holds almost 350,000 clones, about 19% seen once. Sequences were obtained from naive CD4+ T cells from blood. The receptors originated from a woman aged 18 to 35 in good health.

This chain uses TRBV11-2 with TRBJ2-7; 11 nucleotides agree with TRBD2. This CDR3 comprises 17 residues. CDR1 is SGHAT and CDR2 is FQNNGV in the germline V gene. V lost 5 bases, J lost 1 base, and 10 bases stayed unmatched. The CDR3 region is CASSPRPGTSGSYEQYF. CDR3 nucleotides: TGTGCCAGCAGCCCTCGCCCCGGGACTAGCGGTTCCTACGAGCAGTACTTC.

The chain carries TRBV29-1 and TRBJ2-4; 8 nucleotides match TRBD1. The CDR3 has 14 residues. Germline CDR1 and CDR2: SQVTM and ANQGSEA. V dropped 4 bases and J dropped 9; count of bases not matched to a gene: 11. As DNA, the CDR3 is TGCAGCGTTGTCGTGTGGACAGGGTTGAGCATTCAGTACTTC. It is translated as CSVVVWTGLSIQYF.

The chain joins TRBV29-1 to TRBJ1-1, with a tentative D call TRBD1 (6 bases). There are 13 residues in the CDR3. V was clipped by 6 bases and J by 1 base, with 12 bases between them. From germline, CDR1 is SQVTM and CDR2 ANQGSEA. The CDR3 loop reads CSVLQGQNTEAFF. CDR3 DNA sequence: TGCAGCGTGCTACAGGGCCAGAACACTGAAGCTTTCTTT. Supplemented by reference TRBV29-1 and TRBJ1-1, the full variable domain reads SAVISQKPSRDICQRGTSLTIQCQVDSQVTMMFWYRQQPGQSLTLIATANQGSEATYESGFVIDKFPISRPNLTFSTLTVSNMSPEDSSIYLCSVLQGQNTEAFFGQGTRLTVV.

This clone has only a few counts. The chain carries TRBV29-1 and TRBJ2-7; D is ambiguous. Germline CDR1 reads SQVTM; CDR2 reads ANQGSEA. Trimming took off 5 bases at V and 2 bases at J, with 13 bases between the two ends. The CDR3 is 13 residues long. The DNA of the CDR3 is TGCAGCGTTTCCTCTACGCCCACCTACGAGCAGTACTTC. It specifies CSVSSTPTYEQYF.

V usage is TRBV11-2 and J usage is TRBJ2-3; unclear D gene. V gave up 4 bases and J gave up 2 bases, with 4 bases separating them. Germline values: CDR1 SGHAT, CDR2 FQNNGV. The CDR3 is 12 amino acids. This CDR3 is CASSYHTDTQYF. Written as DNA, the CDR3 is TGTGCCAGCAGCTATCACACAGATACGCAGTATTTT.